The present entry profiles one T cell receptor beta chain with its context. Its antigen is unknown. Germline CDR1 KGHSH, CDR2 LQKENI. The CDR3 covers 14 residues. Trimming pared 6 bases from V and 8 bases from J, leaving 19 bases between. The sample is drawn from a study of OX40 agonist ivuxolimab in advanced cancers. Overall study context: The group had a mean age of roughly 65 years, ranged from about 23 to 85, and was 82.7% male.

Study results and limitations: CD4+ T cells averaged fewer expanded clones than CD8+ T cells.

The protocol was immunoSEQ multiplex PCR, while the TCRdb copy is restricted to in-frame clones and leaves out a portion. The sample holds some 50,000 clones; roughly four fifths are singletons and the top ten take over 1.5%. The material sequenced was CD4+ or CD8+ T cells sorted from blood, taken in a trial of the OX40 agonist ivuxolimab. The clonotype originates from an adult with an advanced solid tumor such as melanoma, head and neck, liver or kidney cancer. V usage is TRBV18 and J usage is TRBJ2-5; a possible D gene is TRBD1 (6 bases). The CDR3 DNA reads TGTGCCAGCTCGCCCGGGACAACGGGCTCCACCCAGTACTTC. It specifies CASSPGTTGSTQYF.